This T cell receptor beta chain came from a study of radiation and T cells in renal cell carcinoma. Assay used: immunoSEQ multiplex PCR; TCRdb lists only in-frame clones, some missing. Here the sample spans 110,000 to 150,000 clones, about 88% being singletons. The time point is: baseline pretreatment blood. Treatment given: 15 Gy SBRT to primary tumor, nephrectomy 4 weeks later. This CDR3 has 14 amino acids. Germline loops: CDR1 SEHNR, CDR2 FQNEAQ (reference sequence). Between the trimmed V and J ends, which lost 1 base and 4 bases, there was a span of 10 bases. J is TRBJ1-1 and V is TRBV7-9; D is undetermined. Sequencing used blood, obtained from a patient whose treatment included radiotherapy and nephrectomy. The TCR comes from a woman aged 45-65 years with renal cell carcinoma. The CDR3 spells CASSLEQWGTEAFF. The CDR3, as DNA: TGTGCCAGCAGCTTAGAACAGTGGGGCACTGAAGCTTTCTTT.